Listed below are T cell receptor beta chains from one sample, sequenced in a study of a mutant IDH1 vaccine in newly diagnosed glioma. No antigen is known for these receptors. Sequencing used immunoSEQ multiplex PCR; TCRdb keeps in-frame clones, though not all of them. The sample shows approximately 100,000 clones, about 90% of them seen only once. The sample in question was PBMCs, obtained from a glioma patient whose treatment included an IDH1 peptide vaccine. The receptor set was obtained from a woman in her 50s with glioma. Both conserved end residues are part of each CDR3. The order of the fields is clone size, V gene, D gene, J gene, CDR3 protein, CDR3 DNA. D genes are given only for firm matches. Not every row has a clone size; where given, it reads once, few, many or a size class.

once	TRBV5-6	TRBD1	TRBJ1-2	CASSLFRDRGWSDYGYTF	TGTGCCAGCAGCTTATTCCGGGACAGGGGGTGGTCGGACTATGGCTACACCTTC
.	TRBV6-1	.	TRBJ2-1	CASSLDGGAYNEQFF	TGTGCCAGCAGTTTGGACGGAGGGGCCTACAATGAGCAGTTCTTC
.	TRBV6-5	TRBD1	TRBJ1-5	CASSQGGSNQPQHF	TGTGCCAGCAGTCAGGGGGGGAGCAATCAGCCCCAGCATTTT
.	TRBV28	.	TRBJ1-1	CASRAPQEYTEAFF	TGTGCCAGCAGGGCCCCACAGGAGTACACTGAAGCTTTCTTT
.	TRBV5-1	TRBD2	TRBJ2-1	CASSSFQGLAGDTTYNEQFF	TGCGCCAGCAGCTCTTTTCAGGGACTAGCGGGAGACACGACTTACAATGAGCAGTTCTTC
.	TRBV28	TRBD2	TRBJ2-1	CASSPPPGTSGTSSYNEQFF	TGTGCCAGCAGCCCACCTCCAGGGACTAGCGGGACGAGCTCCTACAATGAGCAGTTCTTC
.	TRBV29-1	.	TRBJ2-5	CSVDGRSGAQYF	TGCAGCGTTGATGGCAGGTCAGGGGCCCAGTACTTC
.	TRBV9	.	TRBJ2-1	CASSLTPMGPNEQFF	TGTGCCAGCAGCCTAACCCCAATGGGACCCAATGAGCAGTTCTTC
.	TRBV7-3	.	TRBJ1-1	CASSLGPKGTNTEAFF	TGTGCCAGCAGCCTCGGCCCCAAGGGGACGAACACTGAAGCTTTCTTT
once	TRBV28	.	TRBJ2-7	CASSLWGPSYEQYF	TGTGCCAGCAGTTTGTGGGGGCCCTCCTACGAGCAGTACTTC
.	TRBV28	TRBD2	TRBJ2-1	CASRPTSVTYNEQFF	TGTGCCAGCAGACCGACTAGCGTCACCTACAATGAGCAGTTCTTC
.	TRBV19	.	TRBJ1-4	CASSLRGNNEKLFF	TGTGCCAGTAGCCTCAGGGGCAATAATGAAAAACTGTTTTTT
.	TRBV4-2	TRBD1	TRBJ2-7	CASSPDRESSYEQYF	TGTGCCAGCAGTCCAGACAGGGAGAGCTCCTACGAGCAGTACTTC
.	TRBV6-5	.	TRBJ1-1	CASSYEGTEAFF	TGTGCCAGCAGTTACGAGGGAACTGAAGCTTTCTTT
.	TRBV5-1	TRBD1	TRBJ2-5	CASSSQGVQETQYF	TGCGCCAGCAGCTCACAGGGGGTACAAGAGACCCAGTACTTC
.	TRBV10-1	.	TRBJ2-3	CASSEGTRITDTQYF	TGCGCCAGCAGTGAAGGGACACGGATCACAGATACGCAGTATTTT
.	TRBV28	TRBD1	TRBJ1-2	CASSLSSGGSYGYTF	TGTGCCAGCAGTTTATCTTCAGGGGGGTCCTATGGCTACACCTTC
.	TRBV5-1	TRBD2	TRBJ2-7	CASSHPGLAGGYEQYF	TGCGCCAGCAGCCACCCAGGACTAGCGGGAGGGTACGAGCAGTACTTC
.	TRBV2	.	TRBJ1-2	CASSATAPYGYTF	TGTGCCAGCAGTGCCACAGCCCCTTATGGCTACACCTTC
.	TRBV5-8	.	TRBJ2-5	CASSLPWGSPQETQYF	TGTGCCAGCAGCCTTCCTTGGGGTTCCCCGCAAGAGACCCAGTACTTC
once	TRBV9	.	TRBJ1-2	CASSLEGVSDGYTF	TGTGCCAGCAGCCTAGAAGGAGTATCGGATGGCTACACCTTC
.	TRBV10-3	.	TRBJ2-1	CAISKGSTLGEQFF	TGTGCCATCAGTAAGGGCTCAACCTTGGGTGAGCAGTTCTTC